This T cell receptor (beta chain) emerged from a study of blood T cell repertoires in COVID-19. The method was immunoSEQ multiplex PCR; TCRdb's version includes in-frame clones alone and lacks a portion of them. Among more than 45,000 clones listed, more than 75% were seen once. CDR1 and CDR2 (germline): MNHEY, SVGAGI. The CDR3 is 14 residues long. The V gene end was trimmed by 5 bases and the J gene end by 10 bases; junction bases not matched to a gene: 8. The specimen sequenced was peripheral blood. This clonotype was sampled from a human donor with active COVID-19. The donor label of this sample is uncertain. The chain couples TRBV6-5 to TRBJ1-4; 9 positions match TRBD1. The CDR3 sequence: CASSRGTGSGKLFF. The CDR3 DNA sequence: TGTGCCAGCAGTCGAGGGACAGGGTCGGGAAAACTGTTTTTT.